This TCR beta chain was profiled in a study of cytomegalovirus exposure and HLA in healthy donors. Study details: Earlier findings included about 120 million unique TCR beta sequences obtained from 180 million or so T cells.

Regarding this clone: Antigen specificity is unknown.

General study results and limits: Analyses of presence and absence presupposed an approximately uniform sequencing depth across donors. What TCR beta sequences reportedly achieved was accurate prediction of HLA-A and HLA-B alleles in most subjects.

It was with 60 Vbeta and 13 Jbeta primers that the PCR ran. Clones were read by immunoSEQ multiplex PCR, and TCRdb kept only the in-frame ones, dropping some. The sample includes fewer than 150,000 clones, approximately 76% of them seen just once. Unmatched junction bases numbered 12, after V lost 5 bases and J lost 5 bases. This CDR3 has 16 residues. Germline V gene sequence: CDR1 SGHTA, CDR2 FQGNSA. The rearrangement links TRBV7-2 to TRBJ2-4; 7 bases are shared with TRBD2. Sample: PBMCs. This TCR derives from a man aged 50 to 59 in good health and CMV-seropositive. CDR3 bases: TGTGCCAGCAGCACATCCGGGGGGTCCTCTGAAAACATTCAGTACTTC. This translates into CASSTSGGSSENIQYF.